This passage covers 31 T cell receptor beta chains from one sample sequenced in a study of T cells after posttransplantation cyclophosphamide. The method was immunoSEQ multiplex PCR; TCRdb's version includes in-frame clones alone and lacks a portion of them. The data hold thousands of clones, with roughly three fifths observed a single time. Sequenced material: memory CD8+ T cells sorted from blood. All receptors derive from a woman under 40 in good health and a related stem cell transplant donor.

The chain recombines TRBV5-6 with TRBJ2-3; 8 nucleotides align to TRBD2. V shed 2 bases and J 3 bases; nucleotides not matched to a gene: 8. Germline values: CDR1 SGHDT, CDR2 YYEEEE. The CDR3 is 16 residues long. As DNA, the CDR3 is TGTGCCAGCAGCTTCCTCGCGCGGGGGGAGACAGATACGCAGTATTTT. This encodes CASSFLARGETDTQYF.

The chain uses TRBV4-3 and TRBJ1-1; the D is unclear. This CDR3 is 15 amino acids long. Germline CDR1 reads LGHNA; CDR2 reads YSLEER. V lost 4 bases and J lost 5, with 17 bases in between. The CDR3 region is CASSPRSGSYTEAFF. The CDR3 nucleotides read TGCGCCAGCAGCCCAAGATCGGGAAGTTATACTGAAGCTTTCTTT.

About this clone itself: A read error is likely here: a far larger clone is one base away. The chain employs TRBV5-1 and TRBJ1-5, with a weak D call TRBD1 (5 bases). This CDR3 has 13 amino acids. The germline gives CDR1 SGHRS, CDR2 YFSETQ. In DNA, the CDR3 is TGCGCCGGCAGCTTAGAAGGGGATCAGCCCCAGCATTTT. Translating gives CAGSLEGDQPQHF.

V and J are TRBV5-1 and TRBJ2-7, with D possibly TRBD2 on 5 matching bases. V was cut by 2 bases and J by 2 bases, with 8 bases left in between. The CDR3 is made up of 13 amino acids. Germline assignment: CDR1 SGHRS and CDR2 YFSETQ. Here the CDR3 reads CASSFGETYEQYF. As DNA, the CDR3 is TGCGCCAGCAGCTTCGGGGAAACCTACGAGCAGTACTTC.

This clone appeared a few times. V usage is TRBV6-4 and J usage is TRBJ2-3, with 11 positions matching TRBD1. This CDR3 contains 15 residues. Unmatched junction bases numbered 4, after V lost 2 bases and J lost 6 bases. Germline assignment: CDR1 MRHNA and CDR2 SNTAGT. In nucleotides, the CDR3 is TGTGCCAGCAGTGACGGTGGGACAGGGGGGGATACGCAGTATTTT. Its protein product is CASSDGGTGGDTQYF.

The chain uses TRBV7-6 and TRBJ1-5; the match to TRBD1 covers 7 bases. Germline assignment: CDR1 SGHVS and CDR2 FNYEAQ. Losses at the gene ends were 5 bases for V and 1 base for J; bases not matched to a gene: 8. This CDR3 is 16 amino acids long. The CDR3 region has the DNA TGTGCCAGCAGCCCCGGACAGGCGGGGAGCAATCAGCCCCAGCATTTT. Amino acids: CASSPGQAGSNQPQHF.

This clone was counted only a few times. The genes are TRBV4-1 and TRBJ1-3; no firm D call. The CDR3 loop spans 19 amino acids. Between the trimmed V and J ends, which lost 0 bases and 0 bases, there was a span of 18 bases. The germline V gene encodes CDR1 MGHRA and CDR2 YSYEKL. In nucleotides, the CDR3 is TGCGCCAGCAGCCAAGATCCCCTATCCCCAGGCTACTCTGGAAACACCATATATTTT. Protein: CASSQDPLSPGYSGNTIYF.

The chain employs TRBV5-8 and TRBJ1-1; D gene unclear. V gave up 0 bases and J gave up 0 bases, with 9 bases separating them. CDR1 SGHTS and CDR2 YDEGEE come from the germline V gene. The CDR3 spans 15 residues. CDR3 residues: CASSLVFRVNTEAFF. For the CDR3, the DNA is TGTGCCAGCAGCTTGGTGTTTCGGGTGAACACTGAAGCTTTCTTT. The whole variable domain, filled in from reference TRBV5-8 and TRBJ1-1, reads EAGVTQSPTHLIKTRGQQATLRCSPISGHTSVYWYQQALGLGLQFLLWYDEGEERNRGNFPPRFSGRQFPNYSSELNVNALELEDSALYLCASSLVFRVNTEAFFGQGTRLTVV.

This clone has a handful of counts. The chain has TRBV4-2 and TRBJ2-2; 11 bases align to TRBD2. The CDR3 has 16 residues. The J segment lost 10 bases and the V segment lost 4 bases, leaving 11 bases of the junction unmatched. Germline CDR1 and CDR2: LGHNA and YNFKEQ. CDR3 nucleotides: TGTGCCAGCAGCCCAAATAGCGGGGGGGCTGTTGAGGAGCTGTTTTTT. Protein: CASSPNSGGAVEELFF.

The chain recombines TRBV6-4 with TRBJ1-6, with D possibly matching TRBD1 (5 bases). Trimming took 3 bases from V and 7 from J, leaving 13 bases between them. The V gene's germline CDR1 is MRHNA and CDR2 SNTAGT. CDR3 length: 15 amino acids. Here the CDR3 reads CASSDSSGGNSPLHF. In DNA form, the CDR3 reads TGTGCCAGCAGTGATAGTTCGGGGGGAAATTCACCCCTCCACTTT.

The chain links TRBV27 to TRBJ1-5, with a weak D call TRBD1 (6 bases). V was shortened by 2 bases and J by 4 bases, with 6 bases between the two germline ends. This CDR3 comprises 13 residues. Germline lookup yields CDR1 MNHEY and CDR2 SMNVEV (reference sequence). The CDR3 DNA is TGTGCCAGCAGTTTACAGGGGAATCAGCCCCAGCATTTT. As protein: CASSLQGNQPQHF.

This chain uses TRBV9 with TRBJ2-5; no clear D. CDR1 SGDLS and CDR2 YYNGEE come from the germline V gene. V lost 3 bases, J lost 2 bases, and 11 bases lay in between. This CDR3 is 14 amino acids long. The CDR3 region has the DNA TGTGCCAGCAGCGCCTCCTCTACGCAAGAGACCCAGTACTTC. It is translated as CASSASSTQETQYF.

This clone occurred a few times. V gene TRBV9 combines with J gene TRBJ2-7, with TRBD1 matching over 11 bases. This CDR3 is 17 amino acids long. After removal of 3 bases from V and 2 bases from J, the junction contained 10 bases not matched to a gene. Germline CDR1 reads SGDLS; CDR2 reads YYNGEE. The CDR3 nucleotides read TGTGCCAGCAGCGCCCATCTATCGGACAGGGGGCCCTACGAGCAGTACTTC. Translated: CASSAHLSDRGPYEQYF.

This clone was seen a handful of times. V usage is TRBV7-2 and J usage is TRBJ1-6; 12 nucleotides match TRBD1. V lost 5 bases to trimming and J lost 9 bases; unmatched junction nucleotides: 8. This CDR3 contains 16 residues. CDR1 and CDR2 from the germline V gene are SGHTA and FQGNSA. The CDR3 nucleotides are TGTGCCAGCAGCCCCGGAGGGACAGGGGGCCTTTCACCCCTCCACTTT. It translates to CASSPGGTGGLSPLHF.

The rearrangement joins TRBV6-6 to TRBJ1-3; D call uncertain. The CDR3 has 15 residues. The germline CDR1 and CDR2 sequences are MNHNY and SVGAGI (reference sequence). V lost 2 bases and J 0 bases, leaving 8 bases between the germline ends. The CDR3 is CASSYLPDSGNTIYF. In DNA form, the CDR3 reads TGTGCCAGCAGTTACCTCCCAGACTCTGGAAACACCATATATTTT.

The chain links TRBV19 to TRBJ1-5; TRBD1 is a possible D gene (5 bases). The germline V and J ends were trimmed by 5 bases and 6 bases, with 17 bases remaining between them. The CDR3 sequence is 15 residues long. The germline V gene encodes CDR1 LNHDA and CDR2 SQIVND (reference sequence). The CDR3 protein is CASSPLLGGSQPQHF. DNA for the CDR3: TGTGCCAGTAGTCCGTTACTTGGGGGGAGTCAGCCCCAGCATTTT.

CDR3 sequence: CATSGGQPLNEKLFF. CDR3 coding DNA: TGTGCCACCAGCGGGGGACAGCCCCTTAATGAAAAACTGTTTTTT. The rearrangement links TRBV15 to TRBJ1-4; 7 bases are shared with TRBD1. Germline V gene data show CDR1 as LNHNV and CDR2 as YYDKDF (reference sequence). Trimming cost V 5 bases and J 4 bases; bases outside gene matches: 7. CDR3 size: 15 residues.

The J gene is TRBJ2-7, the V gene TRBV6-1; TRBD2 is a possible D gene (6 bases). Trimming shortened V by 7 bases and J by 1 base, and 11 bases separated the two germline ends. CDR1 and CDR2 from the germline V gene are MNHNS and SASEGT. CDR3 size: 13 residues. CDR3 bases: TGTGCCAGCACCCCGGGGGTTTCCTACGAGCAGTACTTC. Its protein is CASTPGVSYEQYF.

V and J are TRBV6-1 and TRBJ2-5, with D possibly being TRBD2 (5 bases). V was shortened by 0 bases and J by 2 bases, with 10 bases between the two germline ends. This CDR3 has 15 residues. Per germline, CDR1 MNHNS and CDR2 SASEGT. The CDR3 DNA reads TGTGCCAGCAGTGAAGCGACCGGGAAACAAGAGACCCAGTACTTC. This codes for CASSEATGKQETQYF.

The chain employs TRBV27 and TRBJ2-1; no definite D call. The length of the CDR3 is 14 residues. V lost 3 bases, J lost 4 bases, and 10 bases lay in between. CDR1 MNHEY and CDR2 SMNVEV come from the germline V gene (reference sequence). DNA for the CDR3: TGTGCCAGCAGTTTTACGGTCCCATACAATGAGCAGTTCTTC. This codes for CASSFTVPYNEQFF.

For this clone: At the DNA level, this CDR3 is encoded by other sequences in the same sample as well. The chain combines TRBV4-1 with TRBJ2-7, with 7 positions matching TRBD2. The J segment lost 5 bases and the V segment lost 0 bases, leaving 4 bases of the junction unmatched. There are 14 residues in the CDR3. Germline CDR1 is MGHRA and CDR2 is YSYEKL. Here the CDR3 reads CASSQDGGSDEQYF. Written as DNA, the CDR3 is TGCGCCAGCAGCCAAGACGGGGGGAGCGACGAGCAGTACTTC.

The DNA of the CDR3 is TGTGCCAGCAGTTTAATTTCCCCCCTAGCCCCGTTGGCCGGGGAGCTGTTTTTT. This codes for CASSLISPLAPLAGELFF. V usage is TRBV27 and J usage is TRBJ2-2, with D possibly being TRBD2 (5 bases). The germline gives CDR1 MNHEY, CDR2 SMNVEV (reference sequence). The V gene lost 2 bases and the J gene lost 6 bases, with 22 bases spanning the gap. The CDR3 runs 18 residues.

As to this clone: In the same sample, other DNA sequences code for this CDR3. This chain links TRBV2 with TRBJ1-1; unclear D gene. Per germline, CDR1 SNHLY and CDR2 FYNNEI. Trimming took off 3 bases at V and 5 bases at J, with 10 bases between the two ends. The CDR3 has 13 amino acids. The CDR3 nucleotides are TGTGCCAGCAGTGAGGGAGCGGGGACTGAAGCTTTCTTT. Its protein product is CASSEGAGTEAFF.

This chain connects TRBV6-5 to TRBJ2-7; D might be TRBD1 (6 bases). Between the trimmed V and J ends, which lost 5 bases and 2 bases, there was a span of 16 bases. This CDR3 contains 15 residues. Germline CDR1 and CDR2: MNHEY and SVGAGI. The CDR3 sequence is CASSPTQTGPYEQYF. CDR3 nucleotide sequence: TGTGCCAGCAGTCCCACCCAGACAGGCCCCTACGAGCAGTACTTC.

This CDR3 reads CASSDGVEFSPLHF. For the CDR3, the DNA is TGTGCCAGCAGTGACGGTGTGGAGTTTTCACCCCTCCACTTT. The chain uses TRBV6-1 and TRBJ1-6; D call uncertain. CDR3 length equals 14 residues. The V end lost 3 bases, the J end lost 9 bases, and 12 bases lay between the germline ends. Germline V gene data show CDR1 as MNHNS and CDR2 as SASEGT.

The V call is TRBV6-5, the J call TRBJ2-3, with D hard to call. V lost 5 bases to trimming and J lost 4 bases, with 13 bases between them. This CDR3 spans 14 amino acids. Germline loops: CDR1 MNHEY, CDR2 SVGAGI. DNA for the CDR3: TGTGCCAGCAGTACGCCGCGGTGGGCAGATACGCAGTATTTT. Its protein product is CASSTPRWADTQYF.

The chain recombines TRBV14 with TRBJ2-1; no firm D call. The CDR3 has 12 residues. Trimming pared 4 bases from V and 10 bases from J, leaving 11 bases between. Germline loops: CDR1 SGHDN, CDR2 FVKESK. For the CDR3, the DNA is TGTGCCAGCAGCCTTGGGCCCTTAGAGCAGTTCTTC. It translates to CASSLGPLEQFF.

The genes are TRBV4-1 and TRBJ2-7; D perhaps matches TRBD2 (5 bases). V shed 1 base and J shed 3 bases, with 13 bases lying between them. Looked up from germline, CDR1 is MGHRA and CDR2 is YSYEKL. The CDR3 is made up of 15 amino acids. In DNA form, the CDR3 reads TGCGCCAGCAGCCAAGGACTAAATAGTCTCTACGAGCAGTACTTC. Translated: CASSQGLNSLYEQYF.

This clone has only one observation. The chain carries TRBV19 and TRBJ2-5; D perhaps matches TRBD2 (5 bases). With 9 bases removed from V and 5 bases from J, the gap between germline ends came to 13 bases. The CDR3 is made up of 12 amino acids. CDR1 LNHDA and CDR2 SQIVND come from the germline V gene (reference sequence). The CDR3 here is CASWFGKETQYF. The DNA of the CDR3 is TGTGCCAGCTGGTTCGGGAAGGAGACCCAGTACTTC.

Points on this clone: The junction departs from the called germline gene at one end, perhaps through a read error. This chain connects TRBV6-1 to TRBJ1-2; no reliable D call. The CDR3 contains 13 residues. Germline V gene sequence: CDR1 MNHNS, CDR2 SASEGT. This chain's CDR3 is CASSERSWYDYTF. CDR3 coding DNA: TGTGCCAGCAGTGAACGGTCCTGGTATGACTACACCTTC.

The rearrangement links TRBV5-4 to TRBJ2-7, with 14 bases matching TRBD2. This CDR3 has 16 amino acids. Trimming took 4 bases from V and 0 from J; bases not matched to a gene: 3. The germline gives CDR1 SGHNT, CDR2 YYREEE (reference sequence). CDR3 loop: CASSPGTSGGSYEQYF. The CDR3 DNA reads as TGTGCCAGCAGCCCCGGGACTAGCGGGGGCTCCTACGAGCAGTACTTC.